This T cell receptor (beta chain) came from a study of blood T cell repertoires in COVID-19. Background on the study: Spain, Italy and the United States supplied samples that represented acute and convalescent COVID-19. From T cells, B-cell-depleted T cells, or PBMCs came the material, which was cDNA or gDNA.

Authors' methods: It was from reference gene primer amplification that nucleated cell counts were estimated. Profiled with immunoSEQ multiplex PCR; TCRdb holds only in-frame clones, not every one. That table is the source of V, J and clone size, and D and trimming were worked out from the DNA. The sample consists of around 180,000 clones, roughly 79% of them appearing once. This CDR3 comprises 18 residues. Germline V CDR1 and CDR2: WSHSY, SAAADI. V lost 2 bases to trimming and J lost 3 bases; unmatched junction nucleotides: 9. Enrolled during active infection, Seattle patients were then followed longitudinally.

The sequenced material came from peripheral blood. This chain links TRBV10-2 with TRBJ2-1, with 11 positions matching TRBD2. The TCR comes from an elderly woman with COVID-19, enrolled during active disease. As DNA, the CDR3 is TGCGCCAGCAGTGAGGGTCCAGCTGGACTAGCGGGCTACAATGAGCAGTTCTTC. The encoded protein is CASSEGPAGLAGYNEQFF.